The clone carrying this TCR beta chain has a single count. V gave up 6 bases and J gave up 5 bases, with 17 bases separating them. Germline CDR1 LNHDA, CDR2 SQIVND (reference sequence). This CDR3 is built from 15 residues. The method was immunoSEQ multiplex PCR; TCRdb's version includes in-frame clones alone and lacks a portion of them. Here the sample spans 200,000 to 300,000 clones, roughly 89% being singletons. These data are taken from a study of blood T cell repertoires in COVID-19. Participant age was roughly 18 to 95 years, and participants resided in 20 to 30 US areas. Each recovered donor of Cohort 3 presented with two negative PCRs, clearance, or symptom resolution.

The chain uses TRBV19 and TRBJ1-5; D is perhaps TRBD1 (6 bases). The clonotype originates from a man between 40 and 49 years old who had recovered from COVID-19. The sequenced sample was PBMCs or T cells enriched from blood (not recorded which). CDR3 DNA sequence: TGTGCCAGTAGCTCACAGGGATATTTCGATCAGCCCCAGCATTTT. Residues: CASSSQGYFDQPQHF.